The rows below give T cell receptor beta chains drawn from one sample of a study of neurological immune-mediated disorders. TCRdb re-analysed the 5' RACE reads in MiXCR, keeping a single row per CDR3 protein. The table shows roughly 50,000 distinct CDR3 sequences, with roughly 15% occurring only once. Sequencing input: PBMCs. The receptors here all came from a man in his sixties in good health. Both conserved end residues are part of each CDR3. A D gene is named only where the DNA matches it firmly. Clone size is not always given. Where it is, it says once, few, many or a class for expanded clones.

NA	TRBV29-1	NA	TRBJ2-5	CSVWKQTRQETQYF	TGCAGCGTGTGGAAACAGACACGACAAGAGACCCAGTACTTC
many	TRBV20-1	TRBD2	TRBJ2-7	CSASHDLAGGYYEQYF	TGCAGTGCTAGTCACGATTTAGCGGGAGGGTACTACGAGCAGTACTTC
many	TRBV4-2	NA	TRBJ1-5	CASSQDGRVNQPQHF	TGTGCCAGCAGCCAAGATGGCAGGGTGAATCAGCCCCAGCATTTT
many	TRBV20-1	TRBD2	TRBJ2-2	CSARRPHGAGATGELFF	TGCAGTGCTAGACGTCCCCACGGAGCGGGAGCCACCGGGGAGCTGTTTTTT
many	TRBV15	NA	TRBJ1-1	CATSRGEFTEAFF	TGTGCCACCAGCAGAGGCGAGTTTACTGAAGCTTTCTTT
many	TRBV7-8	TRBD1	TRBJ1-2	CASSLTGQGLSSYGYTF	TGTGCCAGCAGCTTAACCGGACAGGGCCTAAGTTCCTATGGCTACACCTTC
many	TRBV28	NA	TRBJ2-2	CASSPFGGELFF	TGTGCCAGCAGCCCTTTTGGCGGGGAGCTGTTTTTT
many	TRBV9	TRBD2	TRBJ2-5	CASSPGLAGNQETQYF	TGTGCCAGCAGCCCCGGACTAGCGGGGAACCAAGAGACCCAGTACTTC
medium-sized	TRBV10-3	TRBD2	TRBJ2-5	CAIGKTSSGLQETQYF	TGTGCCATCGGGAAAACCTCTAGCGGTTTACAAGAGACCCAGTACTTC
many	TRBV5-1	NA	TRBJ2-5	CASSDGWRETQYF	TGCGCCAGCAGCGACGGTTGGCGAGAGACCCAGTACTTC
many	TRBV28	TRBD1	TRBJ1-5	CASSGWTGPNQPQHF	TGTGCCAGCAGTGGGTGGACAGGGCCAAATCAGCCCCAGCATTTT
NA	TRBV5-5	NA	TRBJ2-2	CASSFYICSARSSVNTGELFF	NA
many	TRBV12-3/TRBV12-4	TRBD1	TRBJ1-5	CASSLSGGGNQPQHF	TGTGCCAGCAGTTTATCAGGGGGAGGCAATCAGCCCCAGCATTTT
many	TRBV7-9	NA	TRBJ2-1	CASRPGPSSYNEQFF	TGTGCCAGCAGGCCGGGTCCTAGCTCCTACAATGAGCAGTTCTTC
many	TRBV4-1	NA	TRBJ1-5	CASSQGDQPQHF	TGCGCCAGCAGCCAGGGGGATCAGCCCCAGCATTTT
many	TRBV3-1	NA	TRBJ2-1	CASSQDFGPAKYNEQFF	TGTGCCAGCAGCCAGGACTTCGGACCGGCGAAATACAATGAGCAGTTCTTC
many	TRBV27	TRBD1	TRBJ1-3	CASSRTGSSGNTIYF	TGTGCCAGCAGCCGGACAGGGAGCTCTGGAAACACCATATATTTT
many	TRBV12-3/TRBV12-4	NA	TRBJ2-1	CASSFRGGAYNEQFF	TGTGCCAGCAGTTTTAGGGGGGGGGCTTACAATGAGCAGTTCTTC
many	TRBV7-2	NA	TRBJ2-2	CASSFRVTGELFF	TGTGCCAGCAGCTTCAGGGTCACCGGGGAGCTGTTTTTT
many	TRBV29-1	NA	TRBJ1-6	CSVSEDSNSPLHF	TGCAGCGTTTCCGAAGACTCGAATTCACCCCTCCACTTT
many	TRBV7-2	NA	TRBJ2-4	CASSLELGIQYF	TGTGCCAGCAGCTTGGAATTAGGGATTCAGTACTTC
NA	TRBV5-5	NA	TRBJ2-4	CASSFRTDLAKNIQYF	TGTGCCAGCAGCTTTAGGACGGATCTAGCCAAAAACATTCAGTACTTC
many	TRBV9	TRBD2	TRBJ2-7	CASSVGLAGAEQYF	TGTGCCAGCAGCGTCGGACTAGCGGGAGCGGAGCAGTACTTC
many	TRBV18	TRBD1	TRBJ1-2	CASSPFSGGDGYTF	TGTGCCAGCTCTCCTTTCTCAGGGGGTGATGGCTACACCTTC
many	TRBV28	NA	TRBJ2-3	CASSFLSGTDTQYF	TGTGCCAGCAGTTTTCTTAGCGGCACAGATACGCAGTATTTT
many	TRBV18	NA	TRBJ2-3	CASSPRLGGTDTQYF	TGTGCCAGCTCACCACGACTAGGGGGCACAGATACGCAGTATTTT
many	TRBV10-3	TRBD1	TRBJ1-1	CAISMDRNEAFF	TGTGCCATCAGTATGGACAGGAATGAAGCTTTCTTT
many	TRBV5-1	NA	TRBJ2-2	CASGPYTGELFF	TGCGCCAGCGGGCCCTACACCGGGGAGCTGTTTTTT
many	TRBV20-1	TRBD2	TRBJ2-1	CSAESGTSAYNEQFF	TGCAGTGCCGAATCCGGGACTAGCGCGTACAATGAGCAGTTCTTC
NA	TRBV7-9	NA	TRBJ2-1	CASSWGPGYTSYNEQFF	TGTGCCAGCAGCTGGGGCCCGGGTTATACCTCCTACAATGAGCAGTTCTTC
many	TRBV20-1	NA	TRBJ2-4	CSARDRGAKNIQYF	TGCAGTGCTAGGGATAGGGGGGCCAAAAACATTCAGTACTTC
many	TRBV3-1	TRBD2	TRBJ2-2	CASSQARPSGRLRTGELFF	TGTGCCAGCAGCCAAGCCCGGCCTAGCGGGAGGCTAAGGACCGGGGAGCTGTTTTTT
many	TRBV9	NA	TRBJ2-2	CASSARPSLELFF	TGTGCCAGCAGCGCCAGACCTAGTTTGGAGCTGTTTTTT
NA	TRBV19	NA	TRBJ1-5	CASSKRQNSNQPQHF	TGTGCCAGTAGTAAAAGACAGAACAGCAATCAGCCCCAGCATTTT
many	TRBV10-3	NA	TRBJ2-5	CAINGGQPGETQYF	TGTGCCATCAACGGGGGCCAGCCAGGGGAGACCCAGTACTTC
NA	TRBV7-3	NA	TRBJ1-1	CVSRLSGGMNTEAFF	TGTGTCAGCAGATTGAGTGGGGGGATGAACACTGAAGCTTTCTTT
NA	TRBV9	NA	TRBJ2-3	CASSVGTRDTQYF	TGTGCCAGCAGCGTAGGGACCCGGGATACGCAGTATTTT
NA	TRBV5-1	TRBD2	TRBJ2-3	CASNGLAGITDTQYF	TGCGCCAGCAATGGACTAGCGGGAATCACAGATACGCAGTATTTT
many	TRBV5-1	NA	TRBJ2-7	CASSFKADEDEQYF	TGCGCCAGCAGCTTCAAAGCGGATGAGGACGAGCAGTACTTC
few	TRBV2	NA	TRBJ2-5	CASSERARGETQYF	TGTGCCAGCAGTGAAAGGGCTAGAGGCGAGACCCAGTACTTC
many	TRBV9	NA	TRBJ2-2	CASSVDGRLTGELFF	TGTGCCAGCAGCGTAGACGGCAGACTCACCGGGGAGCTGTTTTTT
many	TRBV9	NA	TRBJ2-7	CASSVTAVSYEQYF	TGTGCCAGCAGCGTAACGGCAGTCTCCTACGAGCAGTACTTC
NA	TRBV5-1	TRBD1	TRBJ1-2	CASSDREGYGYTF	TGCGCCAGCAGTGACAGGGAGGGCTATGGCTACACCTTC
many	TRBV29-1	TRBD1	TRBJ2-7	CSTGQGVGEQYF	TGCAGCACTGGACAGGGGGTTGGAGAGCAGTACTTC
many	TRBV5-1	NA	TRBJ2-5	CASSFGRIQETQYF	TGCGCCAGCAGCTTCGGGCGGATCCAAGAGACCCAGTACTTC
many	TRBV7-3	TRBD2	TRBJ2-2	CASSLIAGGGTGELFF	TGTGCCAGCAGCTTAATCGCGGGAGGGGGCACCGGGGAGCTGTTTTTT
NA	TRBV9	NA	TRBJ2-6	CASSVRGSGANVLTF	TGTGCCAGCAGCGTACGGGGCTCTGGGGCCAACGTCCTGACTTTC
many	TRBV7-9	TRBD1	TRBJ2-7	CASSLAMGQGSEQYF	TGTGCCAGCAGCTTAGCAATGGGACAGGGGAGCGAGCAGTACTTC
many	TRBV5-1	NA	TRBJ2-1	CASSLTPGASEQFF	TGCGCCAGCAGCTTGACCCCAGGGGCGAGTGAGCAGTTCTTC
NA	TRBV2	TRBD1	TRBJ1-1	CASRTGLNTEAFF	TGTGCCAGCAGGACAGGGTTGAACACTGAAGCTTTCTTT
many	TRBV15	NA	TRBJ1-1	CATSRDAQGGTEAFF	TGTGCCACCAGCAGAGATGCGCAGGGTGGGACTGAAGCTTTCTTT
many	TRBV15	NA	TRBJ2-5	CATSRDRRIWETQYF	TGTGCCACCAGCAGAGATCGGCGGATTTGGGAGACCCAGTACTTC
many	TRBV9	NA	TRBJ1-5	CASSVEPSQPQHF	TGTGCCAGCAGCGTAGAACCGAGTCAGCCCCAGCATTTT
NA	TRBV7-8	NA	TRBJ2-4	CASSSGRLAKNIQYF	TGTGCCAGCAGCTCGGGACGGCTAGCCAAAAACATTCAGTACTTC
many	TRBV7-2	TRBD2	TRBJ2-7	CASSLGRSSGRAYSYEQYF	TGTGCCAGCAGCTTAGGAAGGAGTAGCGGGAGGGCCTACTCCTACGAGCAGTACTTC
many	TRBV7-9	NA	TRBJ2-2	CASSLDPRGPTGELFF	TGTGCCAGCAGCTTAGACCCCCGGGGCCCAACCGGGGAGCTGTTTTTT
many	TRBV6-5	NA	TRBJ2-5	CASSPSRGWRRETQYF	TGTGCCAGCAGCCCTTCCCGGGGGTGGAGACGGGAGACCCAGTACTTC
many	TRBV5-1	TRBD1	TRBJ2-7	CASSRDSYEQYF	TGCGCCAGCAGCAGGGACAGCTACGAGCAGTACTTC
many	TRBV7-2	NA	TRBJ1-2	CASSLGGGYTF	TGTGCCAGCAGCTTAGGGGGGGGCTACACCTTC
many	TRBV15	NA	TRBJ2-3	CATSNPAAFLEPGEVDTQYF	TGTGCCACCAGCAACCCAGCCGCTTTCCTAGAGCCGGGAGAGGTAGATACGCAGTATTTT